This is a list of T cell receptor beta chains from one sample in a study of human T cells and chemical hapten exposure. TCRdb reprocessed the RACE reads with MiXCR, giving one entry per CDR3 protein. The sample holds 150,000 to 200,000 distinct CDR3 sequences, approximately 30% seen once. The sample consisted of whole blood, taken in connection with sensitization to the hapten diphenylcyclopropenone (DPC). Receptor source: a woman in her late teens or twenties with alopecia areata. Some clones in this sample may be carry-over from other donors' samples. CDR3s leave out the opening cysteine and the closing phenylalanine or tryptophan.

V gene,CDR3 protein
TRBV14,ASSQALSEAF
TRBV5-1,ASGTNYNEQF
TRBV7-9,ASTLVAGGADEQF
TRBV20-1,SANRGGNQPQH
TRBV14,ASSTGNEQF
TRBV6-2/TRBV6-3,ASSYSPGVFNQPQH
TRBV29-1,SVEKSQDGYT
TRBV30,AWSPSLREQF
TRBV7-2,ASSFYLLRRDTEAF
TRBV3-1,ASSHRRRSGSYEQY
TRBV7-9,ASSLAADTYEQY
TRBV4-2,ASSQEARTTDTQY
TRBV20-1,SAGGGGSNTEAF